The entry below gives a single T cell receptor (beta chain) sequence along with its context. These data come from a study of control samples from healthy donors and cancer patients. This table comes from immunoSEQ multiplex PCR, and its TCRdb copy is limited to in-frame clones, with some not included. The table shows 200,000 or so clones, with 85% to 95% occurring only once. Germline CDR1 is SGHVS and CDR2 is FNYEAQ. The CDR3 runs to 15 residues. Deletions cut 2 bases from V and 3 bases from J, with 13 bases between. The clonotype comes from a man aged 50 to 59 in good health. The sample consisted of blood. The chain has TRBV7-6 and TRBJ2-5; D gene ambiguous. The CDR3 DNA sequence: TGTGCCAGCAGCTTAATGGTCGGCCATGAAGAGACCCAGTACTTC. This encodes CASSLMVGHEETQYF.